The 22 T cell receptor beta chains in this list originate from one sample, sequenced in a study of regulatory T cells in long-lasting Graves disease. Regarding time point: persistent/refractory GD, antithyroid drugs over 5 years with positive TRAb. RNA isolated from PBMCs was used to make the TCR library. Arm-PCR with iRepertoire HTBI primers amplified the CDR3 regions for these TCR beta libraries. TCRdb re-called the multiplex PCR reads with MiXCR, one entry per CDR3 protein. The sample includes 310,000 or so distinct CDR3 sequences, around 20% of them seen just once. This specimen consisted of peripheral blood mononuclear cells (PBMCs), obtained when the disease was refractory, from a patient treated with antithyroid drugs. These receptors originate from a female donor with Graves disease.

CDR3 in amino acids: CSARGPSSYEQYF. The CDR3 DNA follows: TGCAGTGCTAGAGGGCCCAGTTCCTACGAGCAGTACTTC. The chain links TRBV20-1 to TRBJ2-7, with D unclear. The CDR3 loop spans 13 amino acids. CDR1 DFQATT and CDR2 SNEGSKA come from the germline V gene (reference sequence). V was pared by 1 base and J by 1 base, with 8 bases between.

In this sample, this clonotype turned up many times. The chain has TRBV2 and TRBJ2-2; the match to TRBD2 covers 8 bases. CDR3 size: 14 residues. The V segment lost 8 bases and the J segment 4 bases; nucleotides outside the gene matches: 6. Germline assignment: CDR1 SNHLY and CDR2 FYNNEI. CDR3 bases: TGTGCCAGCCGAGGTAGCGGGATCACCGGGGAGCTGTTTTTT. Translation: CASRGSGITGELFF.

The gene calls are TRBV7-9 and TRBJ2-7; 11 nucleotides align to TRBD1. Germline V lookup: CDR1 SEHNR, CDR2 FQNEAQ (reference sequence). This CDR3 region has 15 residues. With 5 bases clipped from V and 0 bases from J, the junction kept 3 bases outside the gene matches. For the CDR3, the DNA is TGTGCCAGCAGCACGGGACAGGGGGACTCCTACGAGCAGTACTTC. Amino acids: CASSTGQGDSYEQYF.

At least ten counts were recorded for this clonotype. The rearrangement joins TRBV28 to TRBJ1-2, with D unclear. Germline V lookup: CDR1 MDHEN, CDR2 SYDVKM. V was pared by 8 bases and J by 1 base, with 20 bases between. The length of the CDR3 is 16 residues. CDR3 in amino acids: CASSLRGRPLNYGYTF. In DNA form, the CDR3 reads TGTGCCAGCTCCCTCCGCGGACGACCTCTTAACTATGGCTACACCTTC.

This chain connects TRBV6-1 to TRBJ2-5; unclear D gene. Gene TRBJ2-1 matches the end of the DNA better, so the J call may be wrong. CDR3 size: 13 residues. From germline, CDR1 is MNHNS and CDR2 SASEGT. CDR3 in amino acids: CASNEIILNEQFF. In nucleotides, the CDR3 is TGTGCCAGCAACGAAATTATTCTCAATGAGCAGTTCTTC.

This sequence joins TRBV19 and TRBJ1-2; D ambiguous. There are 14 residues in the CDR3. Germline CDR1 LNHDA, CDR2 SQIVND (reference sequence). V was cut by 3 bases and J by 2 bases, with 10 bases left in between. The CDR3 here is CASSIGRSNYGYTF. The DNA for the CDR3 is TGTGCCAGTAGTATTGGCCGGTCCAACTATGGCTACACCTTC.

This clonotype appeared many times. The V call is TRBV28, the J call TRBJ1-4; weak D call: TRBD1 (5 bases). The length of the CDR3 is 13 residues. Germline CDR1 and CDR2: MDHEN and SYDVKM. V was cut by 3 bases and J by 10 bases, with 12 bases left in between. As DNA, the CDR3 is TGTGCCAGCAGTTTGGTATCGGGGGGAAAACTGTTTTTT. Its translation: CASSLVSGGKLFF.

For this clonotype: A much larger clone differs from this one at a single base, so this may be a read error. This chain uses TRBV20-1 with TRBJ2-5; tentative D call: TRBD1 (6 bases). Germline CDR1 is DFQATT and CDR2 is SNEGSKA (reference sequence). Trimming pared 6 bases from V and 2 bases from J, leaving 22 bases between. The CDR3 has 16 residues. The CDR3, as DNA: TGCAGTGCGCGTCCCTCTCTGGGGGCGTTTCAAGAGACCCAGTACTTC. Residues: CSARPSLGAFQETQYF.

This clonotype was seen a handful of times. The rearrangement uses TRBV28 and TRBJ1-5; D unresolved. Per the germline V gene, CDR1 is MDHEN and CDR2 is SYDVKM. CDR3 length: 14 amino acids. The germline V and J ends were trimmed by 3 bases and 4 bases, with 10 bases remaining between them. This CDR3 reads CASSFVAGNQPQHF. In nucleotides, the CDR3 is TGTGCCAGCAGTTTCGTCGCGGGAAATCAGCCCCAGCATTTT.

This clonotype came up many times. The chain uses TRBV6-5 and TRBJ1-2, with 7 bases identical to TRBD1. CDR1 and CDR2 (germline): MNHEY, SVGAGI. The CDR3 length is 15 residues. J gave up 10 bases and V 4 bases, and 15 bases lay outside the gene matches. In nucleotides, the CDR3 is TGTGCCAGCAGTTCCCCTCGACAGGGAAATTGGGACTACACCTTC. Its protein product is CASSSPRQGNWDYTF.

The chain links TRBV6-6 to TRBJ1-6; D is possibly TRBD1 (5 bases). V was clipped by 0 bases and J by 8 bases, with 11 bases between them. This CDR3 spans 15 amino acids. The germline V gene encodes CDR1 MNHNY and CDR2 SVGAGI (reference sequence). This CDR3 is CASSYSGRDDSPLHF. CDR3 DNA sequence: TGTGCCAGCAGTTACTCGGGCAGGGACGATTCACCCCTCCACTTT.

The V gene is TRBV5-1, the J gene TRBJ2-5; TRBD2 matches 11 bases. This CDR3 contains 16 residues. V shed 3 bases and J 4 bases; nucleotides not matched to a gene: 8. Germline lookup yields CDR1 SGHRS and CDR2 YFSETQ. Here the CDR3 DNA reads TGCGCCAGCAGCTACGGACTAGCGGGCGAGGTAGAGACCCAGTACTTC. Its translation: CASSYGLAGEVETQYF.

The sample holds a few counts of this clonotype. The rearrangement joins TRBV29-1 to TRBJ1-1; weak D call: TRBD1 (6 bases). Trimming pared 2 bases from V and 6 bases from J, leaving 7 bases between. The CDR3 loop spans 11 amino acids. Germline CDR1 is SQVTM and CDR2 is ANQGSEA. CDR3 sequence (DNA): TGCAGCGTTGAAAGGGGGGCTGAAGCTTTCTTT. Its protein product is CSVERGAEAFF.

J is TRBJ2-7 and V is TRBV6-1, with D possibly TRBD2 on 5 matching bases. This CDR3 contains 15 residues. Trimming took off 0 bases at V and 1 base at J, with 10 bases between the two ends. The germline gives CDR1 MNHNS, CDR2 SASEGT. The CDR3 here is CASSEAMEASYEQYF. The CDR3, as DNA: TGTGCCAGCAGTGAAGCTATGGAGGCTTCCTACGAGCAGTACTTC.

The chain joins TRBV18 to TRBJ1-6, with TRBD1 identical over 8 bases. The CDR3 is 14 amino acids. V trimming: 4 bases; J trimming: 9 bases; junction bases outside the gene matches: 5. Germline V gives CDR1 KGHSH, CDR2 LQKENI. For the CDR3, the DNA is TGTGCCAGCTCACAGGACAGGGTGGCTTCACCCCTCCACTTT. It encodes CASSQDRVASPLHF.

The sample holds many counts of this clonotype. This chain links TRBV2 with TRBJ1-2; the D gene is possibly TRBD1 (5 bases). The germline V and J ends were trimmed by 2 bases and 4 bases, with 11 bases remaining between them. Germline CDR1 SNHLY, CDR2 FYNNEI. This CDR3 comprises 14 residues. The CDR3 region is CASSEPTVFYGYTF. The CDR3 nucleotides read TGTGCCAGCAGTGAACCGACAGTTTTCTATGGCTACACCTTC.

The sample holds a few counts of this clonotype. V gene TRBV6-2 or TRBV6-3 combines with J gene TRBJ1-2, with 7 bases fitting TRBD1. The CDR3 totals 18 residues. CDR1 MNHEY and CDR2 SVGEGT come from the germline V gene. V trimming: 6 bases; J trimming: 7 bases; junction bases outside the gene matches: 23. The CDR3 loop is CASSPHIKEPLDRFGYTF. The CDR3 DNA is TGTGCCAGCAGCCCCCACATAAAGGAACCCTTGGACAGGTTTGGCTACACCTTC.

In DNA form, the CDR3 reads TGTGCCTGGGGACGGAGGAACACTGAAGCTTTCTTT. It translates to CAWGRRNTEAFF. V is TRBV30 and J is TRBJ1-1; D ambiguous. This CDR3 spans 12 amino acids. Germline V gene lookup returns CDR1 GTSNPN and CDR2 SVGIG (reference sequence). V was cut by 5 bases and J by 1 base, with 8 bases left in between.

This clonotype has a handful of counts. This chain joins TRBV7-9 and TRBJ2-2; 8 nucleotides align to TRBD2. The CDR3 is 16 residues long. The germline gives CDR1 SEHNR, CDR2 FQNEAQ (reference sequence). V lost 8 bases to trimming and J lost 0 bases; unmatched junction nucleotides: 8. The CDR3 loop reads CASPPPGLANTGELFF. The DNA for the CDR3 is TGTGCCAGCCCCCCACCGGGACTAGCGAACACCGGGGAGCTGTTTTTT.

The rearrangement joins TRBV6-2 or TRBV6-3 to TRBJ2-5; possible D gene TRBD1, 6 bases. The CDR3 length is 15 residues. Trimming removed 5 bases from V and 4 bases from J, with 17 bases in between. From germline, CDR1 is MNHEY and CDR2 SVGEGT. The CDR3 protein is CASSTPPRGIETQYF. CDR3 in DNA: TGTGCCAGCAGTACCCCACCGAGGGGGATAGAGACCCAGTACTTC.

The genes are TRBV5-5 and TRBJ1-5; D remains ambiguous. V dropped 1 base and J dropped 7 bases, with 12 bases sitting between them. Germline values: CDR1 SGHKS, CDR2 YYEKEE (reference sequence). This CDR3 has 14 residues. The CDR3 DNA sequence: TGTGCCAGCAGCTTGTTAGTGGAGGGACAGCCCCAGCATTTT. Protein sequence: CASSLLVEGQPQHF.

The DNA of the CDR3 is TGTGCCAGCATCAAAAGGTGGGGGGATCAGCCCCAGCATTTT. Its translation is CASIKRWGDQPQHF. J is TRBJ1-5 and V is TRBV6-1; D perhaps matches TRBD1 (5 bases). CDR1 MNHNS and CDR2 SASEGT come from the germline V gene. V lost 7 bases, J lost 5 bases, and 15 bases lay in between. This CDR3 has 14 residues.